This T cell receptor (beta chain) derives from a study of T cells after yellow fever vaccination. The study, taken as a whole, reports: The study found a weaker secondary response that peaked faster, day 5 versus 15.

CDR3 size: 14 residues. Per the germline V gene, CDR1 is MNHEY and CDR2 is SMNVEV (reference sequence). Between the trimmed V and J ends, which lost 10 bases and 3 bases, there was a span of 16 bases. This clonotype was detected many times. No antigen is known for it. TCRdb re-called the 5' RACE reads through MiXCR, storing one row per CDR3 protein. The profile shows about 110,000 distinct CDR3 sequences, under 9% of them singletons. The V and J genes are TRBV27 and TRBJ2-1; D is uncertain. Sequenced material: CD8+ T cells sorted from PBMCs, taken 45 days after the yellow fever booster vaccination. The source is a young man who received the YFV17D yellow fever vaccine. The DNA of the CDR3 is TGTGCCACCGCGCTGTCCTCTCACTACAATGAGCAGTTCTTC. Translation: CATALSSHYNEQFF.